These 26 T cell receptor beta chains share one sample of origin, sequenced in a study of T cells expressing NK-cell markers. TCRdb re-analyzed the 5' RACE reads; it lists each CDR3 protein once, without DNA. This repertoire includes about 160,000 distinct CDR3 sequences. The sequenced sample consisted of blood T cells: a sorted CD56 or NKG2C T cell subset, CD4+ or CD8+ T cells, or bulk PBMC T cells (not recorded which). These receptors all stem from a man aged 18 to 69 in good health.

V and J are TRBV5-6 and TRBJ1-1. The CDR3 loop spans 12 amino acids. Germline CDR1 SGHDT, CDR2 YYEEEE. The CDR3 reads CASGDTNTEAFF.

The V and J genes are TRBV7-8 and TRBJ1-1; TCRdb calls TRBD1, which cannot be checked without DNA. Germline-derived CDR1 and CDR2 are SGHVS and FQNEAQ. The CDR3 runs to 15 residues. CDR3: CASSLGNNRGTEAFF.

V gene TRBV12-3 or TRBV12-4 combines with J gene TRBJ2-2; as DNA is missing, the TRBD1 call by TCRdb cannot be tested. This CDR3 has 15 amino acids. The CDR3 region is CASSLDRGKTGELFF.

The chain is built from TRBV21-1 and TRBJ2-2. TRBV21-1 is a recognized pseudogene. This CDR3 has 14 amino acids. The CDR3 is CASSRGLNTGELFF.

The V call is TRBV10-3, the J call TRBJ2-3; TCRdb's D call, TRBD2, is unchecked because there is no DNA. Germline V gene lookup returns CDR1 ENHRY and CDR2 SYGVKD. The CDR3 is 18 amino acids. CDR3 amino acids: CAISARAESLQHTDTQYF.

V usage is TRBV6-1 and J usage is TRBJ1-3; TCRdb selects TRBD1, and the lack of DNA leaves this call unchecked. There are 16 residues in the CDR3. The V gene's germline CDR1 is MNHNS and CDR2 SASEGT. The CDR3 here is CASSLTGVSSGNTIYF.

The chain is built from TRBV4-2 and TRBJ1-1. From germline, CDR1 is LGHNA and CDR2 YNFKEQ. CDR3 length: 15 residues. Here the CDR3 reads CASSPSDLGNTEAFF.

The chain has TRBV12-3 or TRBV12-4 and TRBJ2-6. The length of the CDR3 is 14 residues. The CDR3 loop reads CASSPFAGANVLTF.

The CDR3 is CASSTGLAVETQYF. The rearrangement links TRBV13 to TRBJ2-5; TCRdb returns TRBD2, unconfirmable since there is no DNA. The CDR3 spans 14 residues. Looked up from germline, CDR1 is PRHDT and CDR2 is FYEKMQ (reference sequence). Full variable domain (missing parts from reference TRBV13 and TRBJ2-5): AAGVIQSPRHLIKEKRETATLKCYPIPRHDTVYWYQQGPGQDPQFLISFYEKMQSDKGSIPDRFSAQQFSDYHSELNMSSLELGDSALYFCASSTGLAVETQYFGPGTRLLVL.

V gene TRBV6-5 combines with J gene TRBJ2-5; as DNA is missing, the TRBD1 call by TCRdb cannot be tested. Germline V CDR1 and CDR2: MNHEY, SVGAGI. CDR3 length equals 15 residues. The CDR3 loop is CASSYQGRLQETQYF.

V is TRBV5-5 and J is TRBJ2-5; TCRdb picks TRBD1, but there is no DNA to check that call. There are 16 residues in the CDR3. Looked up from germline, CDR1 is SGHKS and CDR2 is YYEKEE (reference sequence). CDR3 sequence reads: CASSFREGPLGETQYF.

The V gene is TRBV12-3 or TRBV12-4, the J gene TRBJ2-5; TCRdb lists TRBD2, though no DNA is available to test this call. The CDR3 has 18 amino acids. CDR3 protein: CASSLEAPSGGRQETQYF.

The chain has TRBV12-3 or TRBV12-4 and TRBJ1-2; absent DNA, TCRdb's TRBD1 call cannot be checked. The CDR3 runs to 16 residues. The chain's CDR3 is CASRRGTGDPWNGYTF.

The chain couples TRBV7-6 to TRBJ2-4; TCRdb's D gene call, TRBD1, goes unchecked for lack of DNA. Germline V gives CDR1 SGHVS, CDR2 FNYEAQ. The CDR3 sequence is 15 residues long. The CDR3 region is CASSARDGRKNIQYF.

This chain uses TRBV20-1 with TRBJ1-2; TCRdb's assignment of TRBD1 cannot be checked, as there is no DNA. The CDR3 loop spans 15 amino acids. Germline lookup yields CDR1 DFQATT and CDR2 SNEGSKA (reference sequence). The CDR3 loop is CSDRPGTGENYGYTF.

V is TRBV20-1 and J is TRBJ1-2. The CDR3 has 14 amino acids. Germline V CDR1 and CDR2: DFQATT, SNEGSKA (reference sequence). CDR3 residues: CSATEKTVNYGYTF.

This chain uses TRBV19 with TRBJ2-6; TCRdb's D call, TRBD1, is unchecked because there is no DNA. CDR3 length: 20 amino acids. CDR1 is LNHDA, CDR2 SQIVND, per germline (reference sequence). The CDR3 here is CASTKYHGTGGLGGANVLTF. Filled out from reference TRBV19 and TRBJ2-6, the complete variable domain reads DGGITQSPKYLFRKEGQNVTLSCEQNLNHDAMYWYRQDPGQGLRLIYYSQIVNDFQKGDIAEGYSVSREKKESFPLTVTSAQKNPTAFYLCASTKYHGTGGLGGANVLTFGAGSRLTVL.

This rearrangement joins TRBV5-4 to TRBJ2-3; the D gene TCRdb calls, TRBD2, cannot be checked with no DNA. CDR1 is SGHNT, CDR2 YYREEE, per germline (reference sequence). The CDR3 has 16 amino acids. This CDR3 reads CASSYARLADTDTQYF.

This rearrangement joins TRBV6-4 to TRBJ2-1. This CDR3 has 15 residues. In germline, CDR1 is MRHNA, CDR2 SNTAGT. The CDR3 region is CASSLDRAPTNEQFF.

The chain recombines TRBV7-9 with TRBJ1-6. Germline CDR1 reads SEHNR; CDR2 reads FQNEAQ (reference sequence). This CDR3 is built from 14 residues. Here the CDR3 reads CASTSGEWDSPLHF.

The chain couples TRBV25-1 to TRBJ1-6; the D call of TRBD1 rests on TCRdb alone, since no DNA is present to check it. The CDR3 runs to 15 residues. Germline CDR1 is MGHDK and CDR2 is SYGVNS. CDR3 loop: CASSRGNDRLSALHF.

J is TRBJ2-5 and V is TRBV28; TCRdb's D call, TRBD2, is unchecked because there is no DNA. CDR1 is MDHEN and CDR2 is SYDVKM in the germline V gene. The CDR3 totals 17 residues. The CDR3 region is CASPPALGKVVGETQYF.

The chain recombines TRBV7-9 with TRBJ1-2. Germline V gene lookup returns CDR1 SEHNR and CDR2 FQNEAQ (reference sequence). The CDR3 loop spans 13 amino acids. The CDR3 protein is CASSLAGGYGYTF.

The chain recombines TRBV19 with TRBJ2-1; the D call from TCRdb, TRBD2, cannot be confirmed without DNA. The CDR3 contains 22 residues. Germline loops: CDR1 LNHDA, CDR2 SQIVND (reference sequence). The CDR3 spells CASSSLGFTSGGPQTLYNEQFF.

J is TRBJ1-2 and V is TRBV19; TCRdb's D gene call, TRBD1, goes unchecked for lack of DNA. This CDR3 region has 15 residues. Germline V lookup: CDR1 LNHDA, CDR2 SQIVND (reference sequence). The CDR3 region is CASSTGQDVNYGYTF.

The chain is built from TRBV7-3 and TRBJ2-1; with no DNA, the TCRdb D assignment of TRBD1 cannot be verified. This CDR3 spans 14 amino acids. Per the germline V gene, CDR1 is SGHTA and CDR2 is FQGTGA. Here the CDR3 reads CASSLLGGGVEQFF. Drawing the rest from reference TRBV7-3 and TRBJ2-1, the complete variable domain is GAGVSQTPSNKVTEKGKYVELRCDPISGHTALYWYRQSLGQGPEFLIYFQGTGAADDSGLPNDRFFAVRPEGSVSTLKIQRTERGDSAVYLCASSLLGGGVEQFFGPGTRLTVL.